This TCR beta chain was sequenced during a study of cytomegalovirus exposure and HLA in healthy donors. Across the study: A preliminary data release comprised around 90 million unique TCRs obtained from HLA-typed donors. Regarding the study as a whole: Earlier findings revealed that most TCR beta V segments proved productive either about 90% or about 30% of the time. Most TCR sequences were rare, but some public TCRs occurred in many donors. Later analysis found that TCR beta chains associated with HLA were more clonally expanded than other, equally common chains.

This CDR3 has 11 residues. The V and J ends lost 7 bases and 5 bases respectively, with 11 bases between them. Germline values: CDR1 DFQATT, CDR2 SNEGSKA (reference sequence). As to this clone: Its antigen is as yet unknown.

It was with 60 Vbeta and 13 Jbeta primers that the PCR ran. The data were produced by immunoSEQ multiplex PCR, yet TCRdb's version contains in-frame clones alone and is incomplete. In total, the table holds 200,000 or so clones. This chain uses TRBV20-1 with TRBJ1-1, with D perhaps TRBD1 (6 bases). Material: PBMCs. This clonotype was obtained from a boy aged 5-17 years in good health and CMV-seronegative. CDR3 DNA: TGCAGTGGAAATAGGGGGACTGAAGCTTTCTTT. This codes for CSGNRGTEAFF.